A single sample is the source of the 24 T cell receptor beta chains below, sequenced in a study of technical replicates of blood from four donors. The table came from immunoSEQ multiplex PCR; TCRdb's copy has only in-frame clones and leaves some out. The sample contains 45,000 to 55,000 clones, 94% of which appear only once. The sequenced material came from T cells isolated from PBMCs. These receptor sequences come from a human donor in good health.

The chain joins TRBV7-9 to TRBJ2-1, with 8 bases matching TRBD1. The CDR3 has 16 residues. The V segment lost 1 base and the J segment 6 bases; nucleotides outside the gene matches: 8. Germline lookup yields CDR1 SEHNR and CDR2 FQNEAQ (reference sequence). The CDR3 loop is CASSLGAGGHFNEQFF. CDR3 sequence (DNA): TGTGCCAGCAGCTTAGGAGCAGGGGGCCATTTCAATGAGCAGTTCTTC.

The V and J genes are TRBV7-9 and TRBJ2-3, with D possibly being TRBD1 (6 bases). The CDR3 covers 12 residues. V shed 5 bases and J shed 5 bases, with 8 bases lying between them. The germline gives CDR1 SEHNR, CDR2 FQNEAQ (reference sequence). The CDR3 loop reads CASSPTGDTQYF. The CDR3 nucleotides are TGTGCCAGCAGCCCGACAGGAGATACGCAGTATTTT.

The chain couples TRBV19 to TRBJ2-3; 12 bases are shared with TRBD2. Germline V gene sequence: CDR1 LNHDA, CDR2 SQIVND (reference sequence). The V segment lost 1 base and the J segment 3 bases; nucleotides outside the gene matches: 5. The CDR3 has 17 residues. The CDR3 DNA reads as TGTGCCAGTAGTATAGGACGACTAGCGGGAGTTACAGATACGCAGTATTTT. It specifies CASSIGRLAGVTDTQYF.

This clone was observed a single time. The chain carries TRBV9 and TRBJ1-5; 9 positions match TRBD1. The CDR3 runs to 14 residues. Germline V gene data show CDR1 as SGDLS and CDR2 as YYNGEE. V gave up 3 bases and J gave up 8 bases; unmatched junction bases: 6. The CDR3 here is CASSETGGSEPQHF. The CDR3 nucleotides read TGTGCCAGCAGCGAGACAGGGGGTAGTGAGCCCCAGCATTTT.

The chain links TRBV29-1 to TRBJ1-5, with 10 nucleotides matching TRBD1. J lost 4 bases, V lost 5 bases, and 2 bases had no gene match. The CDR3 runs to 13 residues. Germline V gene data show CDR1 as SQVTM and CDR2 as ANQGSEA. CDR3 sequence (DNA): TGCAGCGTTCGGACAGGGGGTAATCAGCCCCAGCATTTT. This translates into CSVRTGGNQPQHF. Full variable domain (outside the CDR3, taken from reference TRBV29-1 and TRBJ1-5): SAVISQKPSRDICQRGTSLTIQCQVDSQVTMMFWYRQQPGQSLTLIATANQGSEATYESGFVIDKFPISRPNLTFSTLTVSNMSPEDSSIYLCSVRTGGNQPQHFGDGTRLSIL.

The rearrangement joins TRBV5-1 to TRBJ1-3, with a tentative D call TRBD1 (5 bases). CDR1 and CDR2 from the germline V gene are SGHRS and YFSETQ. Trimming cost V 0 bases and J 0 bases, with 10 bases left between them. This CDR3 contains 16 residues. The CDR3 DNA reads TGCGCCAGCAGCTTGGTTGGCAGGGACTCTGGAAACACCATATATTTT. It encodes CASSLVGRDSGNTIYF. Full variable domain (remainder filled in from reference TRBV5-1 and TRBJ1-3): KAGVTQTPRYLIKTRGQQVTLSCSPISGHRSVSWYQQTPGQGLQFLFEYFSETQRNKGNFPGRFSGRQFSNSRSEMNVSTLELGDSALYLCASSLVGRDSGNTIYFGEGSWLTVV.

The chain has TRBV7-3 and TRBJ2-2, with 13 bases fitting TRBD2. The V segment lost 7 bases and the J segment 4 bases; nucleotides outside the gene matches: 6. Germline CDR1 reads SGHTA; CDR2 reads FQGTGA. The CDR3 runs 16 residues. The CDR3 here is CASKLAGGPRTGELFF. DNA of the CDR3: TGTGCCAGCAAACTAGCGGGGGGGCCGCGCACCGGGGAGCTGTTTTTT. Combining the CDR3 with reference TRBV7-3 and TRBJ2-2 gives the whole variable domain GAGVSQTPSNKVTEKGKYVELRCDPISGHTALYWYRQSLGQGPEFLIYFQGTGAADDSGLPNDRFFAVRPEGSVSTLKIQRTERGDSAVYLCASKLAGGPRTGELFFGEGSRLTVL.

The chain recombines TRBV28 with TRBJ2-7, with 7 nucleotides matching TRBD2. J lost 4 bases, V lost 6 bases, and 12 bases had no gene match. The germline gives CDR1 MDHEN, CDR2 SYDVKM. This CDR3 has 15 amino acids. The CDR3 DNA sequence: TGTGCCAGCAGCTCGGGGGGTGGTTCGGGTTACGAGCAGTACTTC. Translating it yields CASSSGGGSGYEQYF.

The chain joins TRBV7-9 to TRBJ2-5, with TRBD1 identical over 10 bases. Germline V lookup: CDR1 SEHNR, CDR2 FQNEAQ (reference sequence). Germline trimming cut 4 bases from V and 4 bases from J; bases unmatched to any gene: 3. The CDR3 is 14 residues long. The CDR3 DNA sequence: TGTGCCAGCAGCTCTAGGACAGGGGGAGAGACCCAGTACTTC. It yields the protein CASSSRTGGETQYF. The whole variable domain, filled in from reference TRBV7-9 and TRBJ2-5, reads DTGVSQNPRHKITKRGQNVTFRCDPISEHNRLYWYRQTLGQGPEFLTYFQNEAQLEKSRLLSDRFSAERPKGSFSTLEIQRTEQGDSAMYLCASSSRTGGETQYFGPGTRLLVL.

The chain uses TRBV6-5 and TRBJ2-7, with 7 bases that match TRBD1. CDR1 MNHEY and CDR2 SVGAGI come from the germline V gene. The CDR3 has 13 residues. V dropped 5 bases and J dropped 7; count of bases not matched to a gene: 8. The CDR3, as DNA: TGTGCCAGCAGTCCCGGGACAGTCGGGGAGCAGTACTTC. The encoded protein is CASSPGTVGEQYF.

The chain recombines TRBV29-1 with TRBJ2-1; 11 positions agree with TRBD2. CDR1 SQVTM and CDR2 ANQGSEA come from the germline V gene. This CDR3 contains 15 residues. V lost 4 bases and J lost 7; bases outside the gene matches: 9. The DNA for the CDR3 is TGCAGCGTTGCGGGGGTAGCGGGAGGGCCTAATGAGCAGTTCTTC. Residues: CSVAGVAGGPNEQFF.

V gene TRBV11-2 combines with J gene TRBJ2-7; D is unclear. Germline-derived CDR1 and CDR2 are SGHAT and FQNNGV. The CDR3 totals 11 residues. The ends were cut back, 4 bases at V and 4 bases at J, with 5 bases in the middle. The CDR3 spells CASSSHYEQYF. CDR3 nucleotides: TGTGCCAGCAGCTCCCATTACGAGCAGTACTTC. Full variable domain (rest looked up from reference TRBV11-2 and TRBJ2-7): EAGVAQSPRYKIIEKRQSVAFWCNPISGHATLYWYQQILGQGPKLLIQFQNNGVVDDSQLPKDRFSAERLKGVDSTLKIQPAKLEDSAVYLCASSSHYEQYFGPGTRLTVT.

This clone was counted at least ten times. The chain joins TRBV13 to TRBJ1-4; 9 bases match TRBD1. Germline values: CDR1 PRHDT, CDR2 FYEKMQ (reference sequence). J lost 6 bases, V lost 5 bases, and 13 bases had no gene match. The CDR3 extends over 17 amino acids. For the CDR3, the DNA is TGTGCCAGCAGCGCAACGCCTTACCGGGACAGGGATGAAAAACTGTTTTTT. Translating it yields CASSATPYRDRDEKLFF.

The chain recombines TRBV9 with TRBJ2-5; no firm D call. From germline, CDR1 is SGDLS and CDR2 YYNGEE. CDR3 length equals 13 residues. Between the trimmed V and J ends, which lost 0 bases and 3 bases, there was a span of 6 bases. CDR3 sequence: CASSVGAEETQYF. The CDR3 bases are TGTGCCAGCAGCGTAGGGGCAGAAGAGACCCAGTACTTC.

This chain joins TRBV9 and TRBJ2-2; 16 bases align to TRBD2. The length of the CDR3 is 19 residues. Germline CDR1 SGDLS, CDR2 YYNGEE. The J segment lost 1 base and the V segment lost 3 bases, leaving 6 bases of the junction unmatched. The CDR3 spells CASSATGTSGGENTGELFF. CDR3 bases: TGTGCCAGCAGCGCTACCGGGACTAGCGGGGGGGAGAACACCGGGGAGCTGTTTTTT.

This chain links TRBV7-9 with TRBJ2-2; 7 nucleotides agree with TRBD1. This CDR3 is 15 amino acids long. Germline trimming cut 6 bases from V and 0 bases from J; bases unmatched to any gene: 4. Germline V gene lookup returns CDR1 SEHNR and CDR2 FQNEAQ (reference sequence). The chain's CDR3 is CASRDRPPNTGELFF. For the CDR3, the DNA is TGTGCCAGCAGGGACAGGCCCCCGAACACCGGGGAGCTGTTTTTT.

The chain uses TRBV28 and TRBJ2-1, with D unresolved. Trimming left V 6 bases short and J 9 bases short, with 9 bases between. Germline CDR1 MDHEN, CDR2 SYDVKM. CDR3 size: 11 residues. CDR3 DNA: TGTGCCAGCAGCGTTTTAGTTGAGCAGTTCTTC. It specifies CASSVLVEQFF.

This chain links TRBV5-1 with TRBJ2-7; no reliable D call. Germline-derived CDR1 and CDR2 are SGHRS and YFSETQ. This CDR3 contains 12 residues. V gave up 6 bases and J gave up 1 base, with 8 bases separating them. In nucleotides, the CDR3 is TGCGCCAGCAACTCACCTTCCTACGAGCAGTACTTC. It specifies CASNSPSYEQYF.

The chain carries TRBV9 and TRBJ2-2; D is perhaps TRBD2 (7 bases). Between the trimmed V and J ends, which lost 0 bases and 8 bases, there was a span of 14 bases. Germline CDR1 is SGDLS and CDR2 is YYNGEE. The CDR3 is made up of 15 amino acids. CDR3 region: CASSVAGGYGGELFF. The CDR3 DNA reads as TGTGCCAGCAGCGTAGCGGGGGGCTACGGGGGGGAGCTGTTTTTT.

The genes are TRBV5-1 and TRBJ1-5; 9 nucleotides match TRBD1. Germline V gene lookup returns CDR1 SGHRS and CDR2 YFSETQ. Unmatched junction bases numbered 3, after V lost 4 bases and J lost 1 base. The CDR3 totals 15 residues. In nucleotides, the CDR3 is TGCGCCAGCAGCGCAGGGACAGGGAGCAATCAGCCCCAGCATTTT. Translation: CASSAGTGSNQPQHF.

The chain has TRBV6-5 and TRBJ1-2; tentative D call: TRBD1 (6 bases). The V gene lost 7 bases and the J gene lost 6 bases, with 15 bases spanning the gap. Per the germline V gene, CDR1 is MNHEY and CDR2 is SVGAGI. The CDR3 sequence is 13 residues long. The CDR3: CASKKQGLHGYTF. In nucleotides, the CDR3 is TGTGCCAGCAAAAAACAGGGATTGCATGGCTACACCTTC.

The V gene is TRBV5-1, the J gene TRBJ2-5, with TRBD1 as a possible D gene (6 bases). Germline CDR1 reads SGHRS; CDR2 reads YFSETQ. V was cut by 5 bases and J by 13 bases, with 24 bases left in between. CDR3 length: 14 residues. CDR3 sequence: CASSKQGRMLIRYF. DNA of the CDR3: TGCGCCAGCAGTAAACAGGGTCGGATGCTAATTAGGTACTTC.

This chain links TRBV11-1 with TRBJ2-1, with D possibly TRBD2 on 5 matching bases. The CDR3 sequence is 18 residues long. The V gene's germline CDR1 is SGHAT and CDR2 FQDESV (reference sequence). The germline V and J ends were trimmed by 3 bases and 2 bases, with 20 bases remaining between them. CDR3 sequence: CASSFLPPSHTTYNEQFF. Here the CDR3 DNA reads TGTGCCAGCAGCTTCCTTCCCCCTAGCCACACCACCTACAATGAGCAGTTCTTC.

In its sample, this clone was seen once. The chain couples TRBV18 to TRBJ1-5, with TRBD1 as a possible D gene (5 bases). Looked up from germline, CDR1 is KGHSH and CDR2 is LQKENI. CDR3 length: 14 amino acids. Between the trimmed V and J ends, which lost 5 bases and 4 bases, there was a span of 12 bases. The CDR3 DNA reads TGTGCCAGCTCAACCGGTGGGGGGAATCAGCCCCAGCATTTT. Translated, it gives CASSTGGGNQPQHF.